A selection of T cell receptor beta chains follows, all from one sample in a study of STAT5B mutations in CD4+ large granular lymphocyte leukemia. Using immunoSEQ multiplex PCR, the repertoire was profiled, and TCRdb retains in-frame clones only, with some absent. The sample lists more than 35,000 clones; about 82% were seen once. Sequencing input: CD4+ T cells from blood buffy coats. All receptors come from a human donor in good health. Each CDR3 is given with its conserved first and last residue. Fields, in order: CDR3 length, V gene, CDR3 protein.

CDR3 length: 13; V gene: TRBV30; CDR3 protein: CAWSGGGDQPQHF
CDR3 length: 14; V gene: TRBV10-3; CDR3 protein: CAISPYGTGNEQYF
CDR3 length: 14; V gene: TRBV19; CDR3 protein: CATAARGDGNTIYF
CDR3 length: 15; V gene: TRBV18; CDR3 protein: CASSPGTGVGNEQFF
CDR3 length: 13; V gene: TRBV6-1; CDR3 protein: CASTPGRWGTQYF
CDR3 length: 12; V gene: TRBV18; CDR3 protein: CASSPKRETQYF
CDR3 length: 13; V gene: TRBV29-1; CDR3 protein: CSVRGRGADTQYF
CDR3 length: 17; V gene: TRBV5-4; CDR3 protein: CASSLTTGTGIYNEQFF
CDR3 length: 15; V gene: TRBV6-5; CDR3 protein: CASSYSTVNTGELFF
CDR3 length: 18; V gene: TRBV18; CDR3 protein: CASSLFSGQGSNTGELFF
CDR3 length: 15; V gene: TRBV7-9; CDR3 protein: CASSRGQGVNQPQHF
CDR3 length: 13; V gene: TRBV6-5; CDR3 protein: CASGDPPTDEQYF
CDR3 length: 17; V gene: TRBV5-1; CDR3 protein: CASSLGQIPAMNTEAFF
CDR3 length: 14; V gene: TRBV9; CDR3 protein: CASSVQGSAGELFF
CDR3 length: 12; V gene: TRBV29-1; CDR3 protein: CSVGDPPSEQYF
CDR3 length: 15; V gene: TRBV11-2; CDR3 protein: CASSLDRGSNEKLFF
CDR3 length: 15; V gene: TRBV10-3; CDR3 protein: CAIKGDSTNTGELFF
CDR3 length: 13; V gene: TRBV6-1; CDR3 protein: CASSETIAQTQYF
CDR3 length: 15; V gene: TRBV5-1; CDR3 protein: CASSSIGTGLHEQYF
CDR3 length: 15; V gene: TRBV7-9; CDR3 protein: CASSLSGRRGEKLFF
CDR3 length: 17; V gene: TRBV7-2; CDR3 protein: CASSLSGTGIIGSGYTF
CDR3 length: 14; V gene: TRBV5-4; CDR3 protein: CASSLERVGDTQYF
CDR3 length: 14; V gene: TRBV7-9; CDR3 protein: CASSLAGDDQPQHF
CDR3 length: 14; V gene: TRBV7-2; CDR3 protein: CASSPDRGRNEQFF
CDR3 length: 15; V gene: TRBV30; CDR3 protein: CAWSVAGGHQETQYF
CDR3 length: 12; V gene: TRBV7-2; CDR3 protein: CASSLLYTEAFF
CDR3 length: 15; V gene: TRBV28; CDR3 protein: CASSLGGMANQPQHF
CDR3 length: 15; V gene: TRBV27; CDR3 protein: CASSSGTSGGNEQFF
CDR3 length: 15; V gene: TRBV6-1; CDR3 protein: CASSPGGVALNEQFF
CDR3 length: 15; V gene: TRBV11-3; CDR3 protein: CASSPIVGERGEQFF
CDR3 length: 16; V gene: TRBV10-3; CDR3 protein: CAISGGGGNANTEAFF
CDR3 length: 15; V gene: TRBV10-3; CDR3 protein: CAISTVQSLTYEQYF
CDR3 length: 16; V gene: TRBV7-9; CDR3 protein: CASSWGGSPDDTEAFF
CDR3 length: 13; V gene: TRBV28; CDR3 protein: CASRQGASYGYTF
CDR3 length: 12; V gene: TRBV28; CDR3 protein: CASSPGGRGYTF
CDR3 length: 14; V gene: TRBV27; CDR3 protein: CASSLDGGAYEQYF
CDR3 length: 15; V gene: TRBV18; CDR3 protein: CASSPPTGPNTEAFF
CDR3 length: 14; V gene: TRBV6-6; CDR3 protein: CASTSAGARNEQFF
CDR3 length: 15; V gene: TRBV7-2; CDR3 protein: CASSPRTGGSYEQYF
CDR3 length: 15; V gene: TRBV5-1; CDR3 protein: CASSRGQGYTGELFF
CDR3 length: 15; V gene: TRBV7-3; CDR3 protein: CASSLMLGQGYEQYF
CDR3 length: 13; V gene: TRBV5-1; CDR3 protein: CASSLDIGQPQHF
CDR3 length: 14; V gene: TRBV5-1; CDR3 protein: CASSSGGGANEQFF
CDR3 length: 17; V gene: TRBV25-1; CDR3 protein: CASRGTGGISGANVLTF
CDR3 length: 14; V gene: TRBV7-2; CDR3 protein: CASSLGQAYNEQFF